This T cell receptor (beta chain) was captured in a study of vaccination effects on CD4 cells after COVID-19. Across the study: A median of 72 days separated the second dose and sampling.

Data came from immunoSEQ multiplex PCR; TCRdb stores just in-frame clones and leaves some out. Altogether about 66,000 clones are present, around three quarters being singletons, with the ten largest covering around 0.95%. Sequencing in the ViraFEST assay came after antigen-specific CD4+ T cells had been expanded with viral peptide pools, which were used to stimulate PBMC. Scientists isolated CD4+ T cells after a roughly 10-day culture period ended. Participants each got two BNT162b2 or mRNA-1273 vaccine doses. IL-2 at 10 IU/ml and peptides at roughly 10 ug/ml were added to cultured PBMC, approximately 2.2 million per well. As for this clone: Its antigen is as yet unknown.

This CDR3 has 12 amino acids. Trimming took off 7 bases at V and 4 bases at J, with 10 bases between the two ends. Per the germline V gene, CDR1 is MNHEY and CDR2 is SVGAGI. Study conclusions and caveats: Late post-vaccination, clones induced by infection and those induced by vaccine underwent marked clonal contraction.

The TCR comes from a human donor who received a COVID-19 vaccine. The V call is TRBV6-5, the J call TRBJ2-5; D possibly matches TRBD1 or TRBD2 (5 bases each). The source was CD4+ T cells from PBMCs cultured with HCoV-OC43 spike peptides, collected after COVID-19 vaccination. The subset: HCoV-OC43 spike overlapping peptide pool stimulation. In nucleotides, the CDR3 is TGTGCCAGCACCCCGAGGGGAGAGACCCAGTACTTC. This codes for CASTPRGETQYF.